One sample yielded the 28 T cell receptor delta chains listed below, sequenced in a study of fetal and pediatric gammadelta thymocytes. TCRdb reanalyzed the reads using CATT. The table records over 2,000 delta-chain clones, 20% to 25% of them present only once. Sequencing was performed on non-Vgamma9Vdelta2 gamma-delta T cells from the thymus. Stated subset: CD3+gammadeltaTCR+ thymocytes not co-expressing Vgamma9 and Vdelta2. The receptor set was obtained from a child who underwent cardiac surgery and was recorded as healthy.

This clone occurred a few times. The chain links TRDV1 to TRDJ1, with 10 bases identical to TRDD3. The CDR3 has 16 amino acids. Germline CDR1 TSWWSYY, CDR2 QGS. After removal of 4 bases from V and 2 bases from J, the junction contained 7 bases not matched to a gene. The CDR3, as DNA: TGTGCTCTTGGGGGTCCCTGGGGGATAAGAACCGATAAACTCATCTTT. Protein: CALGGPWGIRTDKLIF.

This clone rates as large. V and J are TRDV1 and TRDJ1, with a tentative D call TRDD3 (5 bases). Trimming pared 4 bases from V and 0 bases from J, leaving 21 bases between. The CDR3 runs to 18 residues. Germline-derived CDR1 and CDR2 are TSWWSYY and QGS. The CDR3 DNA reads TGTGCTCTTGGGGTCCATCGGGATTTAGTCGTCTACACCGATAAACTCATCTTT. Translating gives CALGVHRDLVVYTDKLIF.

This clone is classed as large. This chain connects TRDV2 to TRDJ3; tentative D call: TRDD1 (5 bases). The CDR3 covers 17 residues. V was clipped by 5 bases and J by 6 bases, with 19 bases between them. CDR1 GEAIGNYY and CDR2 EKD come from the germline V gene. The CDR3 sequence: CACAPCVNTSDTRQMFF. The CDR3 bases are TGTGCCTGTGCGCCGTGCGTAAATACCTCGGACACCCGACAGATGTTTTTC.

By share of the sample, this clone is large. The chain has TRDV2 and TRDJ1; 13 bases agree with TRDD3. There are 20 residues in the CDR3. Trimming removed 3 bases from V and 1 base from J; junction bases left unmatched: 16. The germline V gene encodes CDR1 GEAIGNYY and CDR2 EKD. This chain's CDR3 is CACDFQLGDTLYESTDKLIF. CDR3 nucleotides: TGTGCCTGTGACTTCCAACTGGGGGATACGCTGTATGAGTCCACCGATAAACTCATCTTT.

Within the sample, this clone is medium-sized. The rearrangement uses TRDV1 and TRDJ1; 11 bases line up with TRDD3. The CDR3 spans 21 residues. V was pared by 8 bases and J by 0 bases, with 23 bases of the junction left unmatched. Germline V gene sequence: CDR1 TSWWSYY, CDR2 QGS. CDR3 sequence reads: CALSYRVLGDNRTIYTDKLIF. The CDR3 DNA reads as TGTGCTCTTTCCTACCGTGTACTGGGGGATAACCGGACAATCTACACCGATAAACTCATCTTT.

Concerning this clone: Since a much larger clone is just one base distant, this may be a read error. The chain uses TRDV1 and TRDJ2, with 8 bases identical to TRDD3. CDR3 size: 26 residues. The germline V gene has CDR1 TSWWSYY and CDR2 QGS. The ends lost 3 bases at V and 0 bases at J; junction bases unmatched: 33. The DNA of the CDR3 is TGTGCTCTTGGGGACGAGCGCCCACCGCTGATACTGGGGGTTTACGGGCCTCAAGCTTTGACAGCACAACTCTTCTTT. This encodes CALGDERPPLILGVYGPQALTAQLFF.

This clone was detected only a few times. With a much larger clone just one base away, this may be a read error. The rearrangement links TRDV1 to TRDJ1; possible D gene TRDD2, 5 bases. This CDR3 contains 19 residues. CDR1 is TSWWSYY and CDR2 is QGS in the germline V gene. In nucleotides, the CDR3 is TGTGCTCTTGCGGAACTTCCGACGTTTAGATTATTGGTCACCGATAAACTCATCTTT. Translation gives CALAELPTFRLLVTDKLIF.

By proportion, this clone is medium-sized. This chain joins TRDV1 and TRDJ4; 13 nucleotides agree with TRDD3. The CDR3 totals 21 residues. The germline V gene has CDR1 TSWWSYY and CDR2 QGS. Germline trimming cut 1 base from V and 5 bases from J; bases unmatched to any gene: 22. In nucleotides, the CDR3 is TGTGCTCTTGGGGAACGGTCCCTCTTTCTACTGGGGGATACGCACGCGGGCCCCCTGATCTTT. It specifies CALGERSLFLLGDTHAGPLIF.

This clone was counted a few times. The gene calls are TRDV1 and TRDJ1; 11 bases align to TRDD3. After removal of 6 bases from V and 3 bases from J, the junction contained 24 bases not matched to a gene. CDR1 is TSWWSYY and CDR2 is QGS in the germline V gene. The CDR3 totals 21 residues. CDR3 in amino acids: CALGRIGLRRLGGYDPDKLIF. The CDR3 DNA sequence: TGTGCTCTTGGCCGGATAGGCCTTCGTCGACTTGGGGGATACGACCCCGATAAACTCATCTTT.

On this clone itself: A read error may be the cause here, since a much bigger clone is one base away. The rearrangement uses TRDV1 and TRDJ1, with TRDD3 matching 8 bases. The CDR3 is 18 amino acids. The junction had 17 bases not matched to a gene; V was cut back by 2 bases and J by 6 bases. Germline V gene data show CDR1 as TSWWSYY and CDR2 as QGS. The CDR3 DNA follows: TGTGCTCTTGGGGAATCATTGTCCTCCACTGGGGGTTGTTATAAACTCATCTTT. This encodes CALGESLSSTGGCYKLIF.

By share of the sample, this clone is medium-sized (0.01 to 0.1%). Other DNA sequences in this sample translate to the same CDR3. The J gene is TRDJ1, the V gene TRAV29/DV5, with TRDD3 identical over 11 bases. Germline-derived CDR1 and CDR2 are NSMFDY and ISSIKDK. Trimming removed 1 base from V and 3 bases from J; junction bases left unmatched: 17. This CDR3 has 19 residues. In nucleotides, the CDR3 is TGTGCAGCAAGCCAGAAGCAAATGGGGTGGGGGATACGCGCCGATAAACTCATCTTT. Translation: CAASQKQMGWGIRADKLIF.

V is TRDV1 and J is TRDJ2; D is perhaps TRDD3 (6 bases). Germline V lookup: CDR1 TSWWSYY, CDR2 QGS. This CDR3 contains 16 residues. The V end lost 2 bases, the J end lost 6 bases, and 16 bases lay between the germline ends. In DNA form, the CDR3 reads TGTGCTCTTGGGGAATGGGGGCGGGCCTTGCCAGCACAACTCTTCTTT. Encoded protein: CALGEWGRALPAQLFF.

As concerns this clone: This clone may be a read error of a much larger clone one base away. This chain links TRDV1 with TRDJ1; 11 positions agree with TRDD3. J was trimmed by 3 bases and V by 4 bases; bases with no gene match: 22. CDR3 length: 21 amino acids. Looked up from germline, CDR1 is TSWWSYY and CDR2 is QGS. CDR3 sequence (DNA): TGTGCTCTTGGGGTTCTCCTTCGGGCTGGGGGATACTCGGGTGCAGCCGATAAACTCATCTTT. This gives the protein CALGVLLRAGGYSGAADKLIF.

This clone is labeled as medium-sized. The genes are TRDV1 and TRDJ1; D might be TRDD2 (6 bases). Looked up from germline, CDR1 is TSWWSYY and CDR2 is QGS. The CDR3 length is 21 residues. V was clipped by 1 base and J by 4 bases, with 31 bases between them. CDR3 DNA: TGTGCTCTTGGGGAACCATCCCGTTTCCTAAGGAAGTTGTACAGGGTCGATAAACTCATCTTT. It is translated as CALGEPSRFLRKLYRVDKLIF.

A note on this clone: One end of the junction varies from germline; a read error may be responsible. The chain uses TRAV38-2/DV8 and TRDJ1; TRDD3 might be the D (5 bases). Germline V lookup: CDR1 TSESDYY, CDR2 QEAYKQQN. This CDR3 has 15 amino acids. CDR3 region: CAYRSAGDTIDKRIF. As DNA, the CDR3 is TGTGCTTATAGGAGCGCGGGAGATACAATCGATAAACGCATCTTT.

This clone was counted only a few times. The chain uses TRDV3 and TRDJ1; TRDD3 aligns across 8 bases. The CDR3 sequence is 21 residues long. Germline V gene lookup returns CDR1 TVYSNPD and CDR2 GDNSRS (reference sequence). With 1 base clipped from V and 0 bases from J, the junction kept 25 bases outside the gene matches. CDR3 sequence (DNA): TGTGCCTTTATTGGTAGGTCGGGTGGGGGATCGCGGGTCTGGTACACCGATAAACTCATCTTT. Translating it yields CAFIGRSGGGSRVWYTDKLIF. The full variable domain, in which reference TRDV3 and TRDJ1 provide the parts outside the CDR3, is CDKVTQSSPDQTVASGSEVVLLCTYDTVYSNPDLFWYRIRPDYSFQFVFYGDNSRSEGADFTQGRFSVKHILTQKAFHLVISPVRTEDSATYYCAFIGRSGGGSRVWYTDKLIFGKGTRVTVEP.

The chain is built from TRDV1 and TRDJ1; D tentatively fits TRDD2 or TRDD3 (6 bases each). V dropped 1 base and J dropped 3 bases, with 30 bases sitting between them. The germline V gene has CDR1 TSWWSYY and CDR2 QGS. The CDR3 covers 21 residues. CDR3: CALGEPPDSYSVLGESDKLIF. Here the CDR3 DNA reads TGTGCTCTTGGGGAACCACCCGATTCCTATTCCGTACTGGGTGAGTCCGATAAACTCATCTTT.

Judged by abundance, this clone is large. The chain uses TRAV38-2/DV8 and TRDJ1; D unclear. The CDR3 totals 20 residues. V was shortened by 0 bases and J by 2 bases, with 26 bases between the two germline ends. CDR1 TSESDYY and CDR2 QEAYKQQN come from the germline V gene. CDR3 amino acids: CAYRSAVILVARKLTDKLIF. DNA of the CDR3: TGTGCTTATAGGAGCGCGGTCATCCTTGTGGCCCGTAAGCTAACCGATAAACTCATCTTT.

As for this clone: A much larger clone lies a single base off, so this may be a read error. The sample carries other DNA sequences with the same CDR3. The chain carries TRAV38-2/DV8 and TRDJ1; 9 nucleotides agree with TRDD3. The CDR3 spans 19 residues. J lost 2 bases, V lost 9 bases, and 23 bases had no gene match. Germline values: CDR1 TSESDYY, CDR2 QEAYKQQN. This CDR3 reads CALAFLSTGGLRETDKLIF. The DNA for the CDR3 is TGTGCTTTGGCCTTCCTGAGTACTGGGGGACTACGGGAAACCGATAAACTCATCTTT.

Remarks on this clone: This could be a read error, since a much larger clone is one nucleotide away. This chain connects TRDV1 to TRDJ1; D may be TRDD2 (6 bases). In germline, CDR1 is TSWWSYY, CDR2 QGS. The CDR3 runs to 17 residues. V lost 1 base and J 6 bases, leaving 21 bases between the germline ends. Written as DNA, the CDR3 is TGTGCTCTTGGGGAACGCATCCTACGGGACGGGTGGTATAAACTCATCTTT. Its protein is CALGERILRDGWYKLIF.

About this clone: A single base separates this from a much larger clone, so it may be a read error. Other DNA variants within this sample encode the same CDR3. The chain has TRAV29/DV5 and TRDJ1; TRDD3 matches 7 bases. CDR3 length: 20 residues. V lost 5 bases, J lost 5 bases, and 30 bases stayed unmatched. Germline values: CDR1 NSMFDY, CDR2 ISSIKDK. CDR3 coding DNA: TGTGCAGCTGGGAGGGTCCCTACGACCGTACTGGGGATTTTCACTGATAAACTCATCTTT. This encodes CAAGRVPTTVLGIFTDKLIF.

Relative to its sample, this clone is medium-sized. The chain couples TRDV1 to TRDJ1; tentatively, D is TRDD2 (6 bases). Between the trimmed V and J ends, which lost 6 bases and 3 bases, there was a span of 23 bases. Looked up from germline, CDR1 is TSWWSYY and CDR2 is QGS. The CDR3 sequence is 17 residues long. The CDR3 sequence: CALGPFPLPNMADKLIF. The CDR3 DNA sequence: TGTGCTCTTGGCCCCTTTCCCCTTCCAAATATGGCCGATAAACTCATCTTT.

This clone was counted between two and nine times. The chain is built from TRDV1 and TRDJ1; D is possibly TRDD2 (8 bases). CDR3 size: 20 residues. The germline CDR1 and CDR2 sequences are TSWWSYY and QGS. Trimming cost V 2 bases and J 3 bases, with 28 bases left between them. CDR3 in amino acids: CALGERESSYSFGIPDKLIF. DNA for the CDR3: TGTGCTCTTGGGGAAAGGGAATCTTCCTACTCATTCGGGATACCCGATAAACTCATCTTT.

The rearrangement uses TRDV1 and TRDJ1, with TRDD3 matching over 8 bases. This CDR3 region has 18 residues. Germline loops: CDR1 TSWWSYY, CDR2 QGS. Unmatched junction bases numbered 16, after V lost 4 bases and J lost 3 bases. CDR3 nucleotide sequence: TGTGCTCTTGGGGGAACCTCTTCCGACTTGGGGGATCCCGATAAACTCATCTTT. Protein sequence: CALGGTSSDLGDPDKLIF.

Regarding this clone: This may be a read error, as it is one base from a much larger clone. The chain uses TRDV1 and TRDJ1, with a weak D call TRDD2 (6 bases). The CDR3 runs to 21 residues. Trimming stripped 0 bases from V and 2 bases from J, with 28 bases between. Per the germline V gene, CDR1 is TSWWSYY and CDR2 is QGS. The CDR3 protein is CALGELFLGPLGTSTTDKLIF. In DNA form, the CDR3 reads TGTGCTCTTGGGGAACTGTTCCTAGGGCCTTTGGGGACCTCTACAACCGATAAACTCATCTTT.

This clone has a handful of counts. This chain uses TRDV1 with TRDJ1, with 9 bases identical to TRDD3. Trimming cost V 0 bases and J 1 base; bases outside gene matches: 15. Germline-derived CDR1 and CDR2 are TSWWSYY and QGS. The CDR3 extends over 20 amino acids. CDR3 amino acids: CALGELAWGILTSPTDKLIF. The CDR3, as DNA: TGTGCTCTTGGGGAACTGGCCTGGGGGATTCTTACGTCACCCACCGATAAACTCATCTTT.

As to this clone: Since a much larger clone is just one base distant, this may be a read error. The chain has TRDV1 and TRDJ2, with 12 bases that match TRDD3. The CDR3 sequence is 21 residues long. Per germline, CDR1 TSWWSYY and CDR2 QGS. CDR3 loop: CALGEEAFRSTGGYLTAQHFF. CDR3 coding DNA: TGTGCTCTTGGGGAAGAGGCCTTCCGAAGTACTGGGGGATACTTGACAGCACAACACTTCTTT.

This clone was observed a few times. The V call is TRDV1, the J call TRDJ1, with D possibly matching TRDD2 (6 bases). CDR3 length: 21 amino acids. Germline V CDR1 and CDR2: TSWWSYY, QGS. Trimming removed 2 bases from V and 1 base from J, with 29 bases in between. In nucleotides, the CDR3 is TGTGCTCTTGGGGAATCCTACGATGCTAGGTGGATGGATGGTTGCACCGATAAACTCATCTTT. It encodes CALGESYDARWMDGCTDKLIF.